One T cell receptor beta chain is described in this entry. As originally analysed: Quantification of nucleated cells was approximated via reference gene primer amplification. TCRdb's table, derived via immunoSEQ multiplex PCR, lists solely in-frame clones and lacks some. V, J and clone size derive from that table, while D and trimming were established from the DNA sequence. Of under 80,000 clones in the sample, 80% were seen once. The record originates from a study of blood T cell repertoires in COVID-19. Looking at the study overall: Both acute and convalescent COVID-19 samples were obtained from the United States, Italy and Spain. Nucleic acid was either cDNA or gDNA, and it came from T cells, B-cell-depleted T cells, or PBMCs.

Germline loops: CDR1 MDHEN, CDR2 SYDVKM. The CDR3 sequence is 15 residues long. V trimming: 6 bases; J trimming: 7 bases; junction bases outside the gene matches: 11. The gene calls are TRBV28 and TRBJ2-1, with 8 bases that match TRBD1. The sequenced sample consisted of peripheral blood. This clonotype originated in a human donor in a cohort sampled during active COVID-19. The CDR3 sequence is CASRTFQGARNEQFF. The DNA for the CDR3 is TGTGCCAGCAGGACGTTCCAGGGGGCGCGAAATGAGCAGTTCTTC.